The present T cell receptor (beta chain) was sequenced within a study of shared clonotypes between healthy human individuals. As for this clone: The antigen is undetermined.

The study's findings and limits: The small donor group covered limited genetic and exposure diversity. Across subsets, estimated richness was generally greater for naive than for memory populations.

It was into CD45RA+ naive and CD45RA-negative memory subsets that the CD4+ cells were split. CDR1 is KGHSH, CDR2 LQKENI, per germline. Trimming left V 3 bases short and J 6 bases short, with 20 bases between. The CDR3 is 16 amino acids. Genomic DNA (from each subset) was split evenly across several immunoSEQ plates. Sequencing used immunoSEQ multiplex PCR; TCRdb keeps in-frame clones, though not all of them. The table lists 2 million to 2.5 million clones, 85% to 95% of them singletons. The receptor was isolated from a man aged 18 to 29 in good health. Some clones in this sample may be carry-over from other donors' samples. The sequencing sample was made of naive CD4+ T cells from PBMCs. Indicated subset: CD45RA+ positively selected. This chain joins TRBV18 and TRBJ1-2; weak D call: TRBD1 (6 bases). CDR3 DNA sequence: TGTGCCAGCTCACCGTGGGATGGGGGGCTCGGAAATGGCTACACCTTC. Translated: CASSPWDGGLGNGYTF.